This entry is about one T cell receptor (beta chain). Its antigen is as yet unknown. These data are taken from a study of OX40 agonist ivuxolimab in advanced cancers. Study as a whole: Every 2 weeks, patients received ivuxolimab intravenously, dosed at 0.01 to 10 mg/kg. Mean age approximately 59 years, range roughly 23 to 79; approximately 80% male. Study results and caveats: CD8+ T cells averaged more expanded clones than CD4+. CD4+ and CD8+ T cells in blood underwent clonal expansion by week 6 at 0.1 to 3.0 mg/kg.

Sequenced by immunoSEQ multiplex PCR; TCRdb stores in-frame clones only, minus some. The sample includes tens of thousands of clones, approximately 79% of them seen just once. Germline values: CDR1 LNHNV, CDR2 YYDKDF (reference sequence). This CDR3 is 14 amino acids long. V dropped 5 bases and J dropped 3 bases, with 14 bases sitting between them. Sequenced here: CD4+ or CD8+ T cells sorted from blood, sampled in a trial of the OX40 agonist ivuxolimab. The chain has TRBV15 and TRBJ2-7; TRBD1 is a possible D gene (6 bases). The TCR was taken from an adult with an advanced solid tumor such as melanoma, head and neck, liver or kidney cancer. CDR3 amino acids: CATSGGQSYYEQYF. CDR3 nucleotides: TGTGCCACCAGCGGGGGACAATCCTACTACGAGCAGTACTTC.